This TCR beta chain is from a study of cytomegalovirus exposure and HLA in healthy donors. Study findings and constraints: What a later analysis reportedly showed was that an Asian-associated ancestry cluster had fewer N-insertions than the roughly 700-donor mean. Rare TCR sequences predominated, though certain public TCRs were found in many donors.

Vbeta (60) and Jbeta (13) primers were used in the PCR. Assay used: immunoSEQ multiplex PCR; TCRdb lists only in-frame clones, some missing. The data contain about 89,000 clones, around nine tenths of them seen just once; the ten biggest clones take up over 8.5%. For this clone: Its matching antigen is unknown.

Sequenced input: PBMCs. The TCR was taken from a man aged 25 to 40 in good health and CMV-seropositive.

The CDR3 DNA follows: TGTGCCAGCAGTGAATGGACAGCAGAAACCTTGTTTTTT. Translating it yields CASSEWTAETLFF. The chain has TRBV2 and TRBJ1-4; TRBD1 is a possible D gene (6 bases). CDR3 length: 13 residues. Germline values: CDR1 SNHLY, CDR2 FYNNEI. V was trimmed by 2 bases and J by 15 bases, leaving 16 bases between them.